This passage covers 16 T cell receptor beta chains from one sample sequenced in a study of T cells in Graves' hyperthyroidism and ophthalmopathy. Amplified TCR beta CDR3 regions derived from RNA transcripts. First-round RT-PCR of the TCR CDR3 relied on the HTBI primer set. TCRdb re-called the multiplex PCR reads through MiXCR, storing one row per CDR3 protein. Among about 290,000 distinct CDR3 sequences listed, approximately 15% were seen once. The sample comprised blood. The receptors were sampled from a middle-aged woman with Graves' hyperthyroidism.

This clonotype was observed at least ten times. The chain links TRBV6-1 to TRBJ2-7, with D uncertain. The CDR3 is 11 amino acids. Trimming left V 10 bases short and J 5 bases short, with 12 bases between. The V gene's germline CDR1 is MNHNS and CDR2 SASEGT. The chain's CDR3 is CATRRTDEQYF. DNA of the CDR3: TGTGCCACCCGGCGGACGGACGAGCAGTACTTC.

The chain uses TRBV12-3 or TRBV12-4 and TRBJ2-3; 7 bases align to TRBD2. The CDR3 length is 16 residues. V gave up 7 bases and J gave up 4 bases; unmatched junction bases: 14. CDR3 amino acids: CASIKRAGDPPDTQYF. CDR3 coding DNA: TGTGCCAGCATAAAAAGGGCGGGAGACCCCCCAGATACGCAGTATTTT.

This clonotype was observed a single time. The CDR3: CASSDTSGRLNEQFF. The CDR3, as DNA: TGTGCCAGCAGCGATACTAGCGGGAGACTCAATGAGCAGTTCTTC. The V call is TRBV2, the J call TRBJ2-1; 11 nucleotides agree with TRBD2. J lost 6 bases, V lost 6 bases, and 7 bases had no gene match. Germline-derived CDR1 and CDR2 are SNHLY and FYNNEI. This CDR3 contains 15 residues. The whole variable domain, remainder taken from reference TRBV2 and TRBJ2-1, is EPEVTQTPSHQVTQMGQEVILRCVPISNHLYFYWYRQILGQKVEFLVSFYNNEISEKSEIFDDQFSVERPDGSNFTLKIRSTKLEDSAMYFCASSDTSGRLNEQFFGPGTRLTVL.

The chain recombines TRBV3-1 with TRBJ1-3, with a possible D match to TRBD1 (5 bases). The ends were cut back, 0 bases at V and 4 bases at J, with 10 bases in the middle. The CDR3 spans 15 residues. Per the germline V gene, CDR1 is LGHDT and CDR2 is YNNKEL (reference sequence). CDR3 nucleotide sequence: TGTGCCAGCAGCCAAGATCGCACAGGCGGAAACACCATATATTTT. Translated: CASSQDRTGGNTIYF.

J is TRBJ2-3 and V is TRBV7-2, with D possibly called TRBD1 or TRBD2 (6 bases each). V lost 1 base, J lost 6 bases, and 20 bases lay in between. Germline lookup yields CDR1 SGHTA and CDR2 FQGNSA. This CDR3 is built from 17 residues. The CDR3 sequence: CASSLGRGRTLWDTQYF. The CDR3 DNA follows: TGTGCCAGCAGCTTAGGTCGGGGGCGGACACTGTGGGATACGCAGTATTTT.

This clonotype was seen many times. The V call is TRBV7-2, the J call TRBJ2-7; D is possibly TRBD2 (6 bases). The ends were cut back, 1 base at V and 4 bases at J, with 11 bases in the middle. In germline, CDR1 is SGHTA, CDR2 FQGNSA. This CDR3 has 14 amino acids. In DNA, the CDR3 is TGTGCCAGCAGCTTAGAAGGCGGGATTTACGAGCAGTACTTC. It is translated as CASSLEGGIYEQYF.

This chain joins TRBV11-3 and TRBJ1-2; D not certain. Trimming removed 1 base at V and 4 bases at J, with 10 bases between. Germline assignment: CDR1 SGHNT and CDR2 YENEEA. The CDR3 consists of 14 residues. As DNA, the CDR3 is TGTGCCAGCAGCTTAGTCCGGGGAGCCTATGGCTACACCTTC. It codes for CASSLVRGAYGYTF.

The V gene is TRBV7-2, the J gene TRBJ2-3, with 10 bases lining up with TRBD2. Germline V gives CDR1 SGHTA, CDR2 FQGNSA. V was pared by 5 bases and J by 0 bases, with 8 bases of the junction left unmatched. The CDR3 has 17 residues. CDR3 coding DNA: TGTGCCAGCAGCCCCCGGAGGACTAGCGGAAGCACAGATACGCAGTATTTT. Its protein is CASSPRRTSGSTDTQYF.

Points on this clonotype: A much larger clone is a single base away; this may be a read error. The genes are TRBV9 and TRBJ1-1; D gene ambiguous. The CDR3 extends over 14 amino acids. Germline CDR1 is SGDLS and CDR2 is YYNGEE. CDR3 sequence (DNA): TGTGCCAGAAGCGTAGATCAGTGGAACACTGAAGCTTTCTTT. It is translated as CARSVDQWNTEAFF.

The rearrangement uses TRBV7-2 and TRBJ2-7; 12 bases map to TRBD2. V lost 5 bases and J lost 6; bases outside the gene matches: 5. Germline V gene lookup returns CDR1 SGHTA and CDR2 FQGNSA. The CDR3 spans 14 residues. The chain's CDR3 is CASSPTSGSGEQYF. As DNA, the CDR3 is TGTGCCAGCAGCCCGACTAGCGGGAGTGGCGAGCAGTACTTC.

This clonotype was seen repeatedly, ten times or more. The V and J genes are TRBV27 and TRBJ2-7; TRBD2 might be the D (6 bases). V was shortened by 7 bases and J by 0 bases, with 13 bases between the two germline ends. The CDR3 runs 14 residues. Germline V gene data show CDR1 as MNHEY and CDR2 as SMNVEV (reference sequence). The chain's CDR3 is CASKWRDSSYEQYF. CDR3 DNA sequence: TGTGCCAGCAAATGGCGGGATTCCTCCTACGAGCAGTACTTC.

The sample holds many counts of this clonotype. J is TRBJ2-1 and V is TRBV7-2; TRBD1 matches 8 bases. The CDR3 loop spans 13 amino acids. From germline, CDR1 is SGHTA and CDR2 FQGNSA. V trimming: 5 bases; J trimming: 7 bases; junction bases outside the gene matches: 4. The CDR3 here is CASSGRDRNEQFF. In DNA form, the CDR3 reads TGTGCCAGCAGCGGCCGGGACAGGAATGAGCAGTTCTTC.

This clonotype has just one count. A much bigger clone sits one base away, suggesting this may be a read error. The V call is TRBV6-5, the J call TRBJ1-6; D is undetermined. The CDR3 length is 13 residues. Germline values: CDR1 MNHEY, CDR2 SVGAGI. V was shortened by 2 bases and J by 7 bases, with 6 bases between the two germline ends. CDR3 nucleotides: TGTGCCAGCAGTTACGACGGGAATTCACCCCTCCACTTT. This translates into CASSYDGNSPLHF.

V usage is TRBV6-1 and J usage is TRBJ1-1, with TRBD1 matching 12 bases. This CDR3 has 17 amino acids. The germline V gene encodes CDR1 MNHNS and CDR2 SASEGT. Losses at the gene ends were 10 bases for V and 0 bases for J; bases not matched to a gene: 12. The CDR3 here is CAIRTGGTGGLNTEAFF. In nucleotides, the CDR3 is TGTGCCATTCGGACCGGGGGGACAGGGGGCTTGAACACTGAAGCTTTCTTT.

This clonotype has only a few counts. The rearrangement uses TRBV13 and TRBJ2-2, with a possible D match to TRBD1 (6 bases). The CDR3 has 15 amino acids. The V and J ends lost 4 bases and 7 bases respectively, with 16 bases between them. Germline V lookup: CDR1 PRHDT, CDR2 FYEKMQ (reference sequence). The CDR3 nucleotides read TGTGCCAGCAGCTCAGGGGCGAATTTTTACGGGGAGCTGTTTTTT. Protein: CASSSGANFYGELFF.

This clonotype came up a few times. V is TRBV3-1 and J is TRBJ1-1; D ambiguous. The CDR3 contains 14 residues. The ends were cut back, 4 bases at V and 9 bases at J, with 18 bases in the middle. Germline-derived CDR1 and CDR2 are LGHDT and YNNKEL (reference sequence). The CDR3 region is CASSRVGTVNKAFF. The CDR3 DNA sequence: TGTGCCAGCAGCCGAGTGGGCACCGTCAACAAAGCTTTCTTT.